The text below deals with one T cell receptor beta chain. Its cognate antigen is unknown. Study processing details: Filtering differed since immunoSEQ provided only junctions, with no quality scores. Measured with immunoSEQ multiplex PCR; TCRdb has only the in-frame clones, and not every one. V and J calls and clone size are those listed in that table; D and trimming were worked out from the DNA. The sample contains some 2,400,000 clones, around 95% of which appear only once. Trimming left V 4 bases short and J 4 bases short, with 10 bases between. This CDR3 comprises 13 residues. CDR1 is MNHNS, CDR2 SASEGT, per germline. The donors, healthy adults who were HIV-negative, had experienced no recent acute infections or vaccinations. This sample was taken from a study of shared clonotypes between healthy human individuals. Across the whole study: Each donor had three CD4 naive, three CD4 memory, two CD8 naive and one CD8 memory plate.

General study points: Naive subsets generally had larger estimated richness than memory subsets.

Sequencing was done on a sample of naive CD4+ T cells sorted from blood. Specified subset: CD45RA+ positively selected. The chain carries TRBV6-1 and TRBJ1-2; D is possibly TRBD1 (6 bases). The receptor's source is a man aged 18 to 30 in good health. DNA of the CDR3: TGTGCCAGCAGTGCCACAGGGATCTATGGCTACACCTTC. This gives the protein CASSATGIYGYTF.